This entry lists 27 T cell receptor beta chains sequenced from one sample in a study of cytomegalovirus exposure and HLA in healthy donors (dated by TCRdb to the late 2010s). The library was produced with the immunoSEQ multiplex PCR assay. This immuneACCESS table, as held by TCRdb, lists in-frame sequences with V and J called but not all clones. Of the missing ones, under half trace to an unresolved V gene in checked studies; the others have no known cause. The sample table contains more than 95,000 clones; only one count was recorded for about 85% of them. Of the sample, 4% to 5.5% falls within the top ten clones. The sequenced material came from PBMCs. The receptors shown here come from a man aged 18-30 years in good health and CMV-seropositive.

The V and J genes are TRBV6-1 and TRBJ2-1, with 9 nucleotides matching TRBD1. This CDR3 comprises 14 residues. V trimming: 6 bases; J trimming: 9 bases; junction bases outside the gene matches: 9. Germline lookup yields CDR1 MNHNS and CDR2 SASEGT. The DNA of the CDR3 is TGTGCCAGCAGCTGGCGGGACAGGGAGGGTGAGCAGTTCTTC. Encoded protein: CASSWRDREGEQFF.

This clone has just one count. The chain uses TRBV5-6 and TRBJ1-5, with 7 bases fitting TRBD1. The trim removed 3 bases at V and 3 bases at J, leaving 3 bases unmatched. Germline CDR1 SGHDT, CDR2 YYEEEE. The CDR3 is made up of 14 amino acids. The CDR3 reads CASSSGQLNQPQHF. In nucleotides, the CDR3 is TGTGCCAGCAGCTCGGGACAGCTCAATCAGCCCCAGCATTTT.

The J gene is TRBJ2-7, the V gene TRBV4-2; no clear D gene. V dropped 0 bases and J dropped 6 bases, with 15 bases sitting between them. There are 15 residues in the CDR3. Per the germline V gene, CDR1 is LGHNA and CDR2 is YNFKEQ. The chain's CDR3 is CASSQDGSSPSEQYF. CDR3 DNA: TGTGCCAGCAGCCAAGATGGCAGTTCTCCGTCCGAGCAGTACTTC.

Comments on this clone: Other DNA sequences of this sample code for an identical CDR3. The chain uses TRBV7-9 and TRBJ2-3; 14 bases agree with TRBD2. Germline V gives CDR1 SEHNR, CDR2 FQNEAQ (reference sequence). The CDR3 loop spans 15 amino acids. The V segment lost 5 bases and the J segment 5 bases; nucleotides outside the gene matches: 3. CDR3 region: CASSRLAGGQDTQYF. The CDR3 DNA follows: TGTGCCAGCAGCCGACTAGCGGGGGGGCAAGATACGCAGTATTTT.

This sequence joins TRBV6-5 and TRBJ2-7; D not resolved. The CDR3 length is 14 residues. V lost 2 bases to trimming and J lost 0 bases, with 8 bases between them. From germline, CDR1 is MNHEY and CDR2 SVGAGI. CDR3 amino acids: CASSYTLSSYEQYF. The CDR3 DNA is TGTGCCAGCAGTTACACCCTAAGCTCCTACGAGCAGTACTTC.

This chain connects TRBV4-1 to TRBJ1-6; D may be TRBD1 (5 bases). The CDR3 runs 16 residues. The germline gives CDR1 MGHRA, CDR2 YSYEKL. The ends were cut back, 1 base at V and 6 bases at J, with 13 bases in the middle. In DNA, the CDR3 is TGCGCCAGCAGCCAAGCTAAGTCTAGGGGTAATTCACCCCTCCACTTT. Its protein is CASSQAKSRGNSPLHF.

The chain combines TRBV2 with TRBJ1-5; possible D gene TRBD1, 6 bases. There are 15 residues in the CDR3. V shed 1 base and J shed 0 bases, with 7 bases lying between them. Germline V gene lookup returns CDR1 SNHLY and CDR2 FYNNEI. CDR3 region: CASSEGQVSNQPQHF. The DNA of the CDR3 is TGTGCCAGCAGTGAAGGACAGGTTAGCAATCAGCCCCAGCATTTT.

CDR3: CATTIDGNSGNTIYF. CDR3 DNA sequence: TGTGCCACCACCATCGACGGGAACTCTGGAAACACCATATATTTT. J is TRBJ1-3 and V is TRBV15; D remains ambiguous. The V and J ends lost 7 bases and 0 bases respectively, with 13 bases between them. The CDR3 is 15 residues long. CDR1 is LNHNV and CDR2 is YYDKDF in the germline V gene (reference sequence).

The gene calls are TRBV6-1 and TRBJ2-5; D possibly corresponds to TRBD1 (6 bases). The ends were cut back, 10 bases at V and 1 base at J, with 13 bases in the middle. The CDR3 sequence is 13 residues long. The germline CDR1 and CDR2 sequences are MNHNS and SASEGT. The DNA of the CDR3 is TGTGCCACTTATCAGGGGTTCCAAGAGACCCAGTACTTC. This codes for CATYQGFQETQYF.

CDR3 DNA sequence: TGTGCCAGCAGTTTCGGAGGCGGTGGAAACACCATATATTTT. It encodes CASSFGGGGNTIYF. The chain carries TRBV28 and TRBJ1-3; D unresolved. Germline V gene lookup returns CDR1 MDHEN and CDR2 SYDVKM. The CDR3 length is 14 residues. Between the trimmed V and J ends, which lost 3 bases and 3 bases, there was a span of 9 bases.

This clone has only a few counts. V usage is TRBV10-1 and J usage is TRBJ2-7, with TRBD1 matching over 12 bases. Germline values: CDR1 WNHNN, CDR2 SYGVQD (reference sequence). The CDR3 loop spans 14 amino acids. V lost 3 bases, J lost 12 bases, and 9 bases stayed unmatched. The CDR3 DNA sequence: TGCGCCAGCAGTGAAGGGACAGGGGGCGGGCATCTGTACTTC. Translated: CASSEGTGGGHLYF.

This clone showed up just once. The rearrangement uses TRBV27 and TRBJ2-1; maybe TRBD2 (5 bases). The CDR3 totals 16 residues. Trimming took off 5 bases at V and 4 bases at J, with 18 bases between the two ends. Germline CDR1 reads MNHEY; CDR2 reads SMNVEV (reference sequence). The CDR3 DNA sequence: TGTGCCAGCAGTCTCCAAGCGGACGCACGGTACAATGAGCAGTTCTTC. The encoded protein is CASSLQADARYNEQFF.

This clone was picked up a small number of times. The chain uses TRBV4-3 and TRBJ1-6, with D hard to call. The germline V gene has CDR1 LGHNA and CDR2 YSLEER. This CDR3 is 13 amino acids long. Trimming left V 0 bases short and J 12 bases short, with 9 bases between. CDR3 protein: CASSQDVTLPLHF. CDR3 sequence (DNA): TGCGCCAGCAGCCAAGACGTCACATTACCCCTCCACTTT.

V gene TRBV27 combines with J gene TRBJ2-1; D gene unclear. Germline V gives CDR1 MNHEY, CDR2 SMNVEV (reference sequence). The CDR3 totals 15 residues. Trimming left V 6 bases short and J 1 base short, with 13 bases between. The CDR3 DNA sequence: TGTGCCAGCAGCCTCGCCTCGGTTTCCTACAATGAGCAGTTCTTC. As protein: CASSLASVSYNEQFF.

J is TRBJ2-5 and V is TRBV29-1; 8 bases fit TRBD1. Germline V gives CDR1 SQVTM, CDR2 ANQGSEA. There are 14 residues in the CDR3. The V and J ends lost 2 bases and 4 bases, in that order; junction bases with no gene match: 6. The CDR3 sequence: CSVEIGTGGETQYF. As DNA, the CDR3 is TGCAGCGTTGAAATAGGGACAGGAGGAGAGACCCAGTACTTC.

The CDR3 nucleotides are TGTGCCAGCAGCTACCGGACGGGAGATCAGCCCCAGCATTTT. Amino acids: CASSYRTGDQPQHF. The chain uses TRBV5-8 and TRBJ1-5; D remains unclear. The germline V and J ends were trimmed by 3 bases and 5 bases, with 12 bases remaining between them. Germline V lookup: CDR1 SGHTS, CDR2 YDEGEE. CDR3 length: 14 residues.

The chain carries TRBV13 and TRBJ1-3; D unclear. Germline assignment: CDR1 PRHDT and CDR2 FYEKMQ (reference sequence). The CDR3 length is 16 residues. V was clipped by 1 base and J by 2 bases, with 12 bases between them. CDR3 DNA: TGTGCCAGCAGCTTAGTTACCGGCGGCCCTGGAAACACCATATATTTT. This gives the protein CASSLVTGGPGNTIYF.

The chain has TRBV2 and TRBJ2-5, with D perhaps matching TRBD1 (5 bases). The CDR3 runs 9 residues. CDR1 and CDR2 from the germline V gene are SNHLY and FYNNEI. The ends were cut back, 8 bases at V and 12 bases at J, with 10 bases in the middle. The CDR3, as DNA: TGTGCCAGCGGGGCAGTTAAGTACTTC. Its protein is CASGAVKYF.

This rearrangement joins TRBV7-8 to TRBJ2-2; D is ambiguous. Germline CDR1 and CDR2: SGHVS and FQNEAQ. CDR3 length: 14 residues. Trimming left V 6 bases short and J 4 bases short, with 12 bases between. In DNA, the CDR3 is TGTGCCAGCAGAGGAGACGGAAGCACCGGGGAGCTGTTTTTT. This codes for CASRGDGSTGELFF.

CDR3 DNA sequence: TGTGCCAGCAGTCAACAGGGCCCTAGAATTAATTCACCCCTCCACTTT. Amino acids: CASSQQGPRINSPLHF. V usage is TRBV7-2 and J usage is TRBJ1-6; weak D call: TRBD1 (6 bases). Germline CDR1 and CDR2: SGHTA and FQGNSA. The CDR3 spans 16 residues. Between the trimmed V and J ends, which lost 6 bases and 6 bases, there was a span of 18 bases.

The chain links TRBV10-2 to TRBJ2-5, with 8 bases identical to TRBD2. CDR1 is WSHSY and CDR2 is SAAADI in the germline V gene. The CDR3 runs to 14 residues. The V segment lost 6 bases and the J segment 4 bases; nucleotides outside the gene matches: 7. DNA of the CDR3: TGCGCCAGCAGCCGCCCGGCGGGGGGAGAGACCCAGTACTTC. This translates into CASSRPAGGETQYF.

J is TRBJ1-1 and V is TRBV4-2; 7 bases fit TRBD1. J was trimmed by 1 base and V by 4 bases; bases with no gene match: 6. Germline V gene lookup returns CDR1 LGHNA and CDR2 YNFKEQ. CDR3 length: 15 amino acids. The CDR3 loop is CASSPGDRKNTEAFF. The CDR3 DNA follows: TGTGCCAGCAGCCCGGGGGACAGAAAGAACACTGAAGCTTTCTTT.

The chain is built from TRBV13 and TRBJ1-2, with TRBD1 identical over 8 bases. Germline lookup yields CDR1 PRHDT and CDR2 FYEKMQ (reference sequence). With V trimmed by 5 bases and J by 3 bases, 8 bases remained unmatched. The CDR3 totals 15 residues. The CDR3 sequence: CASSLDVTGDYGYTF. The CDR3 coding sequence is TGTGCCAGCAGCCTAGACGTGACAGGGGACTATGGCTACACCTTC. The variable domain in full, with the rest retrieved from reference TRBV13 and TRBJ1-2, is AAGVIQSPRHLIKEKRETATLKCYPIPRHDTVYWYQQGPGQDPQFLISFYEKMQSDKGSIPDRFSAQQFSDYHSELNMSSLELGDSALYFCASSLDVTGDYGYTFGSGTRLTVV.

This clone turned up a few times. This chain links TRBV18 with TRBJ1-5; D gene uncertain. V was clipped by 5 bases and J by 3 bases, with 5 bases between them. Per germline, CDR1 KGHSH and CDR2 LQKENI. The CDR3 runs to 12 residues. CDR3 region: CASSVNNQPQHF. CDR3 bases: TGTGCCAGCTCAGTAAACAATCAGCCCCAGCATTTT.

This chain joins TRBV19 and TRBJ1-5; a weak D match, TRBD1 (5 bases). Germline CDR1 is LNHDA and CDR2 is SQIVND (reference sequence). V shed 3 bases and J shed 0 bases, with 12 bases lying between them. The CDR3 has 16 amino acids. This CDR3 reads CASSMVGDYSNQPQHF. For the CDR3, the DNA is TGTGCCAGTAGTATGGTCGGGGACTATAGCAATCAGCCCCAGCATTTT.

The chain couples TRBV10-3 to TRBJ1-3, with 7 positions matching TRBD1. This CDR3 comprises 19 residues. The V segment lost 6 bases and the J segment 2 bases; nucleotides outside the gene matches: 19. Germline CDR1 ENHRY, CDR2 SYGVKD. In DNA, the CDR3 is TGTGCCATCAGGGACCGGGACAGCATAGCCAGTGTCCCTGGAAACACCATATATTTT. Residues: CAIRDRDSIASVPGNTIYF.

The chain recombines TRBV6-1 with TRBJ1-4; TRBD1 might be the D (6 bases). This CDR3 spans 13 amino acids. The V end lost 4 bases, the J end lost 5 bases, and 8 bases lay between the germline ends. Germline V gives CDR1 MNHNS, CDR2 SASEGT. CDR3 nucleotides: TGTGCCAGCAGTGGGACAGAAAATGAAAAACTGTTTTTT. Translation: CASSGTENEKLFF.